Below, 29 T cell receptor beta chains from the same sample are listed, as sequenced in a study of beta chain features in type 1 diabetes. As every portion of the isolated RNA was reverse transcribed, the sequencing read expressed TCRB transcripts. TCRdb keeps only in-frame clones here, not all; method: immunoSEQ multiplex PCR. The sample lists 200,000 to 300,000 clones; roughly a tenth were seen once. Findings and limits, study-wide: For Type 1 diabetes patients, all four CD4+ subsets carried TCRB CDR3s that were moderately but significantly shorter.

Which antigens these TCRs recognize remains unknown. Input material: naive CD4+ T cells from blood. These receptors were collected from a man aged 25 to 45 with type 1 diabetes.

This clone was seen a handful of times. The DNA for the CDR3 is TGTGCCAGCAGTGGGACAGCAGTCCACCCGATCTACACCTTC. Amino acid sequence: CASSGTAVHPIYTF. The V call is TRBV2, the J call TRBJ1-2; possible D gene TRBD1, 6 bases. Germline loops: CDR1 SNHLY, CDR2 FYNNEI. The CDR3 sequence is 14 residues long. Trimming removed 4 bases from V and 10 bases from J, with 19 bases in between.

This sequence joins TRBV9 and TRBJ2-3; D is unresolved. From germline, CDR1 is SGDLS and CDR2 YYNGEE. Deletions cut 8 bases from V and 2 bases from J, with 9 bases between. The CDR3 has 12 residues. The CDR3 protein is CASSGPTDTQYF. The CDR3 bases are TGTGCCAGTTCAGGCCCCACAGATACGCAGTATTTT.

This clone was counted a few times. The chain carries TRBV5-6 and TRBJ2-4; no clear D. V lost 4 bases and J 4 bases, leaving 9 bases between the germline ends. The V gene's germline CDR1 is SGHDT and CDR2 YYEEEE. The CDR3 is 13 residues long. The CDR3 loop reads CASSLDMKNIQYF. CDR3 nucleotides: TGTGCCAGCAGCCTTGACATGAAAAACATTCAGTACTTC.

J is TRBJ1-6 and V is TRBV14; TRBD1 matches at 7 bases. The germline CDR1 and CDR2 sequences are SGHDN and FVKESK. The V and J ends lost 2 bases and 10 bases, in that order; junction bases with no gene match: 8. CDR3 length: 15 amino acids. Written as DNA, the CDR3 is TGTGCCAGCAGCCAATTCACAGGGGTCGGATCACCCCTCCACTTT. Its translation is CASSQFTGVGSPLHF.

V usage is TRBV19 and J usage is TRBJ1-1; no firm D call. There are 13 residues in the CDR3. V gave up 3 bases and J gave up 1 base, with 6 bases separating them. Per germline, CDR1 LNHDA and CDR2 SQIVND (reference sequence). Here the CDR3 reads CASSMLRNTEAFF. For the CDR3, the DNA is TGTGCCAGTAGTATGTTGCGGAACACTGAAGCTTTCTTT.

This clone was picked up a small number of times. The V and J genes are TRBV5-1 and TRBJ2-2; 11 bases map to TRBD2. The CDR3 has 17 residues. The J segment lost 4 bases and the V segment lost 2 bases, leaving 7 bases of the junction unmatched. The germline V gene encodes CDR1 SGHRS and CDR2 YFSETQ. Written as DNA, the CDR3 is TGCGCCAGCAGCTTCCCCGGGACTAGCGGTTTCACCGGGGAGCTGTTTTTT. Translating gives CASSFPGTSGFTGELFF.

This chain links TRBV5-1 with TRBJ2-3, with 8 bases identical to TRBD1. CDR3 length equals 14 residues. J lost 4 bases, V lost 8 bases, and 9 bases had no gene match. Germline values: CDR1 SGHRS, CDR2 YFSETQ. The CDR3 DNA reads as TGCGCCAGTAAAGACAGGGGCTTCCCAGATACGCAGTATTTT. Its translation: CASKDRGFPDTQYF.

This clone has a single count. The rearrangement joins TRBV4-1 to TRBJ2-2; 7 bases fit TRBD1. V shed 0 bases and J 6 bases; nucleotides not matched to a gene: 4. The CDR3 loop spans 15 amino acids. Germline assignment: CDR1 MGHRA and CDR2 YSYEKL. The CDR3 bases are TGCGCCAGCAGCCAAGATAACAGGGGATCCGGGGAGCTGTTTTTT. It is translated as CASSQDNRGSGELFF.

This clone was detected only a few times. The V call is TRBV20-1, the J call TRBJ1-1; D remains unclear. V dropped 6 bases and J dropped 4 bases, with 9 bases sitting between them. The CDR3 is 11 amino acids. From germline, CDR1 is DFQATT and CDR2 SNEGSKA (reference sequence). CDR3 amino acids: CSAAPSTEAFF. CDR3 in DNA: TGCAGTGCCGCCCCCAGCACTGAAGCTTTCTTT.

Only a few counts were recorded for this clone. The rearrangement uses TRBV4-2 and TRBJ1-2, with 9 bases aligning to TRBD1. There are 15 residues in the CDR3. V shed 0 bases, J shed 7 bases, and the junction held 6 bases outside the gene matches. The germline CDR1 and CDR2 sequences are LGHNA and YNFKEQ. In DNA form, the CDR3 reads TGTGCCAGCAGCCAAGATCGGGACAGGGTGGGTGGCTACACCTTC. Translating it yields CASSQDRDRVGGYTF.

This clone was observed a few times. The chain employs TRBV6-1 and TRBJ1-6; tentatively, D is TRBD1 (5 bases). In germline, CDR1 is MNHNS, CDR2 SASEGT. Trimming took 4 bases from V and 7 from J, leaving 8 bases between them. CDR3 size: 13 residues. CDR3 nucleotides: TGTGCCAGCAGTGGACAGACGAATTCACCCCTCCACTTT. Its protein product is CASSGQTNSPLHF.

The rearrangement joins TRBV27 to TRBJ2-2; possible D gene TRBD2, 5 bases. The V and J ends lost 0 bases and 1 base respectively, with 9 bases between them. The CDR3 consists of 16 residues. The germline CDR1 and CDR2 sequences are MNHEY and SMNVEV (reference sequence). The DNA for the CDR3 is TGTGCCAGCAGTTTATCGAATAGCGTGAACACCGGGGAGCTGTTTTTT. Amino acid sequence: CASSLSNSVNTGELFF.

This rearrangement joins TRBV18 to TRBJ2-3; D gene ambiguous. The V end lost 4 bases, the J end lost 2 bases, and 10 bases lay between the germline ends. This CDR3 is 14 amino acids long. CDR1 and CDR2 (germline): KGHSH, LQKENI. The CDR3 region is CASSRSLDTDTQYF. DNA of the CDR3: TGTGCCAGCTCACGGAGTCTTGACACAGATACGCAGTATTTT. The variable domain in full, completed from reference TRBV18 and TRBJ2-3, reads NAGVMQNPRHLVRRRGQEARLRCSPMKGHSHVYWYRQLPEEGLKFMVYLQKENIIDESGMPKERFSAEFPKEGPSILRIQQVVRGDSAAYFCASSRSLDTDTQYFGPGTRLTVL.

This clone was detected only a few times. The chain has TRBV10-3 and TRBJ1-1; 7 bases match TRBD1. With 7 bases clipped from V and 0 bases from J, the junction kept 11 bases outside the gene matches. CDR3 length: 16 amino acids. The V gene's germline CDR1 is ENHRY and CDR2 SYGVKD. CDR3 sequence (DNA): TGTGCCATCAACCAGGGGGGAGGACAGGTGAACACTGAAGCTTTCTTT. This gives the protein CAINQGGGQVNTEAFF.

This chain links TRBV5-1 with TRBJ1-1, with 7 bases matching TRBD1. Germline V gives CDR1 SGHRS, CDR2 YFSETQ. The V and J ends lost 4 bases and 5 bases, in that order; junction bases with no gene match: 8. The CDR3 covers 14 residues. CDR3 sequence reads: CASSTRQGGTEAFF. CDR3 nucleotides: TGCGCCAGCAGCACACGACAGGGAGGAACTGAAGCTTTCTTT.

The genes are TRBV5-8 and TRBJ2-1, with 9 bases aligning to TRBD1. Germline V gives CDR1 SGHTS, CDR2 YDEGEE. Germline trimming cut 2 bases from V and 8 bases from J; bases unmatched to any gene: 5. CDR3 length: 14 residues. Here the CDR3 DNA reads TGTGCCAGCAGCTTCGGACAGGGGAGGGATGAGCAGTTCTTC. Amino acids: CASSFGQGRDEQFF.

This clone was seen a handful of times. The chain recombines TRBV18 with TRBJ2-1, with TRBD2 as a possible D gene (5 bases). Trimming cost V 5 bases and J 5 bases, with 10 bases left between them. CDR1 KGHSH and CDR2 LQKENI come from the germline V gene. The CDR3 contains 13 residues. The CDR3 spells CASSGLPNNEQFF. CDR3 DNA sequence: TGTGCCAGCTCAGGACTGCCAAACAATGAGCAGTTCTTC.

This clone was found a few times. The chain is built from TRBV6-1 and TRBJ1-6; possible D gene TRBD1, 5 bases. The CDR3 is made up of 12 amino acids. Germline V gene sequence: CDR1 MNHNS, CDR2 SASEGT. The germline V and J ends were trimmed by 5 bases and 7 bases, with 6 bases remaining between them. CDR3 sequence: CASSRQNSPLHF. For the CDR3, the DNA is TGTGCCAGCAGTAGACAGAATTCACCCCTCCACTTT.

This clone turned up a few times. The chain carries TRBV5-6 and TRBJ2-5; D remains ambiguous. The germline gives CDR1 SGHDT, CDR2 YYEEEE. V gave up 4 bases and J gave up 8 bases, with 15 bases separating them. The CDR3 contains 13 residues. The CDR3 region is CASSVLVRDTQYF. In nucleotides, the CDR3 is TGTGCCAGCAGCGTGTTAGTAAGAGATACCCAGTACTTC.

This rearrangement joins TRBV5-4 to TRBJ1-1, with TRBD1 identical over 7 bases. The germline CDR1 and CDR2 sequences are SGHNT and YYREEE (reference sequence). The V segment lost 2 bases and the J segment 1 base; nucleotides outside the gene matches: 11. The CDR3 covers 17 residues. CDR3 coding DNA: TGTGCCAGCAGCTTTGTGGGGTGGGACAGCCCGAACACTGAAGCTTTCTTT. It yields the protein CASSFVGWDSPNTEAFF.

This sequence joins TRBV7-9 and TRBJ2-1, with a possible D match to TRBD1 (6 bases). The CDR3 covers 17 residues. The germline V gene has CDR1 SEHNR and CDR2 FQNEAQ (reference sequence). V gave up 5 bases and J gave up 0 bases, with 17 bases separating them. This CDR3 is CASSRTPGQSSYNEQFF. Here the CDR3 DNA reads TGTGCCAGCAGCAGAACTCCTGGACAGTCCTCCTACAATGAGCAGTTCTTC.

In its sample, this clone was seen a few times. The chain couples TRBV4-2 to TRBJ2-3, with TRBD2 identical over 11 bases. V lost 8 bases and J lost 1; bases outside the gene matches: 5. The CDR3 covers 15 residues. Looked up from germline, CDR1 is LGHNA and CDR2 is YNFKEQ. CDR3 protein: CASGTSGGGTDTQYF. CDR3 DNA: TGTGCCAGCGGAACTAGCGGGGGAGGCACAGATACGCAGTATTTT.

Only a few counts were recorded for this clone. The rearrangement uses TRBV4-3 and TRBJ2-1, with TRBD2 matching over 9 bases. The CDR3 totals 18 residues. J lost 3 bases, V lost 0 bases, and 9 bases had no gene match. Per the germline V gene, CDR1 is LGHNA and CDR2 is YSLEER. This chain's CDR3 is CASSQDLPSGAYYNEQFF. The CDR3, as DNA: TGCGCCAGCAGCCAAGATCTACCTAGCGGGGCATACTACAATGAGCAGTTCTTC.

The CDR3 coding sequence is TGTGCCAGCAGCCAGGGACAGGGGGAAAACTATGGCTACACCTTC. Translation: CASSQGQGENYGYTF. This sequence joins TRBV5-4 and TRBJ1-2; TRBD1 agrees at 11 bases. Trimming took 4 bases from V and 2 from J; bases not matched to a gene: 4. CDR3 length equals 15 residues. Germline V gene lookup returns CDR1 SGHNT and CDR2 YYREEE (reference sequence).

The gene calls are TRBV6-5 and TRBJ2-7, with TRBD2 as a possible D gene (5 bases). V lost 4 bases and J lost 6, with 16 bases in between. Germline V gene data show CDR1 as MNHEY and CDR2 as SVGAGI. This CDR3 comprises 14 residues. For the CDR3, the DNA is TGTGCCAGCAGTTCCCGGGATCTACGGGGCGAGCAGTACTTC. This encodes CASSSRDLRGEQYF.

This clone was seen a single time. The gene calls are TRBV5-1 and TRBJ2-5; 7 bases align to TRBD1. Germline values: CDR1 SGHRS, CDR2 YFSETQ. This CDR3 is built from 14 residues. V shed 3 bases and J 2 bases; nucleotides not matched to a gene: 4. For the CDR3, the DNA is TGCGCCAGCAGCTCGGACAGGCGACAAGAGACCCAGTACTTC. Encoded protein: CASSSDRRQETQYF.

This clone was seen only a few times. V is TRBV18 and J is TRBJ2-1; no definite D call. The CDR3 loop spans 14 amino acids. V shed 2 bases and J shed 5 bases, with 10 bases lying between them. CDR1 is KGHSH, CDR2 LQKENI, per germline. Here the CDR3 reads CASSPGVIHNEQFF. The DNA of the CDR3 is TGTGCCAGCTCACCAGGAGTAATCCACAATGAGCAGTTCTTC.

This chain joins TRBV10-3 and TRBJ2-7; 14 bases align to TRBD2. V shed 10 bases and J 2 bases; nucleotides not matched to a gene: 13. CDR3 length equals 17 residues. CDR1 ENHRY and CDR2 SYGVKD come from the germline V gene. The CDR3 bases are TGTGCCAGCGAAACCGGGACTAGCGGGGGACTAACCTACGAGCAGTACTTC. Encoded protein: CASETGTSGGLTYEQYF.

This clone was detected a few times. The chain uses TRBV10-3 and TRBJ1-6; D call uncertain. V gave up 0 bases and J gave up 5 bases, with 11 bases separating them. Germline lookup yields CDR1 ENHRY and CDR2 SYGVKD. This CDR3 has 16 amino acids. CDR3 loop: CAISESGGRDNSPLHF. The CDR3 coding sequence is TGTGCCATCAGTGAGTCGGGAGGACGGGATAATTCACCCCTCCACTTT.